This TCR beta chain was captured in a study of blood T cell repertoires in COVID-19. The CDR3 is 14 residues long. The germline V gene has CDR1 LNHDA and CDR2 SQIVND (reference sequence). Trimming shortened V by 3 bases and J by 2 bases, and 8 bases separated the two germline ends. The method was immunoSEQ multiplex PCR; TCRdb's version includes in-frame clones alone and lacks a portion of them. The table shows 250,000 to 300,000 clones, with roughly nine tenths occurring only once. This receptor was taken from a woman in her 30s with COVID-19, enrolled during active disease. The sample taken for sequencing was peripheral blood. J is TRBJ2-1 and V is TRBV19; D is uncertain. The CDR3 spells CASSMVSTYNEQFF. The CDR3 DNA reads TGTGCCAGTAGTATGGTCAGTACCTACAATGAGCAGTTCTTC.